The clone carrying this T cell receptor beta chain was detected ten times or more. Its antigen is unknown. The record originates from a study of identical twins. General observations from the study: A lower insertion count was a feature of abundant cord blood beta clonotypes, with no such feature in memory repertoires. Zero-insertion results could be subject to partial confounding by invariant MAIT and iNKT cells. The models systematically underestimated how much out-of-frame TCR alpha was shared in monozygotic twins.

Trimming shortened V by 9 bases and J by 1 base, and 12 bases separated the two germline ends. Germline loops: CDR1 MNHEY, CDR2 SVGEGT. CDR3 length equals 14 residues. After template switching added a universal primer site, the resulting cDNA carried unique molecular identifiers. TCRdb processed the 5' RACE reads anew with MiXCR; each CDR3 protein has one entry. The data hold approximately 700,000 distinct CDR3 sequences, with roughly 6% observed a single time. This TCR was sampled from a man between 18 and 29 years old in good health. Sequencing was performed on naive T cells sorted from blood. The gene calls are TRBV6-2 or TRBV6-3 and TRBJ2-2, with D possibly matching TRBD2 (6 bases). CDR3 in DNA: TGTGCCAGTAAGGACTACTTGAACACCGGGGAGCTGTTTTTT. Its translation: CASKDYLNTGELFF.